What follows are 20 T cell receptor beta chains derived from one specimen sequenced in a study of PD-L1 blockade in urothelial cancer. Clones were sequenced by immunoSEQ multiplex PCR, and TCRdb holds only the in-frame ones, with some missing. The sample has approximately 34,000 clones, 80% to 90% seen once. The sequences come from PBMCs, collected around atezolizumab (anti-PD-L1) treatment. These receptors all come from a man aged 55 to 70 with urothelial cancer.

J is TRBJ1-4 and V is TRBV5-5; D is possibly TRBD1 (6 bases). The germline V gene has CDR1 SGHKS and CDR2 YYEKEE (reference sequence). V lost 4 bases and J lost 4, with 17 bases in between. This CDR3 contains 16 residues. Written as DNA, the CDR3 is TGTGCCAGCAGCCCCGGGGGGGCGAGAGTTAATGAAAAACTGTTTTTT. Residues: CASSPGGARVNEKLFF.

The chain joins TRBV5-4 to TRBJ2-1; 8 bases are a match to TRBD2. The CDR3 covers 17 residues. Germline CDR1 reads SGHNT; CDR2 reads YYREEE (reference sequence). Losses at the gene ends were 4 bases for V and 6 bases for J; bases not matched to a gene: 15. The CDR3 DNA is TGTGCCAGCAGCGGTGCCTCTTACGGGAGGGCGGGCAATGAGCAGTTCTTC. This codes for CASSGASYGRAGNEQFF.

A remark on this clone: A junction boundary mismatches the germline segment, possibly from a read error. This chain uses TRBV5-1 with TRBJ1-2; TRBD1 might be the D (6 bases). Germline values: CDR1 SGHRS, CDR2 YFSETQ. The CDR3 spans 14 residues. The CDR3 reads CASSLVWGGEGYTF. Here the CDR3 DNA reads TGTGCCAGCAGCTTGGTTTGGGGGGGCGAGGGCTACACCTTC.

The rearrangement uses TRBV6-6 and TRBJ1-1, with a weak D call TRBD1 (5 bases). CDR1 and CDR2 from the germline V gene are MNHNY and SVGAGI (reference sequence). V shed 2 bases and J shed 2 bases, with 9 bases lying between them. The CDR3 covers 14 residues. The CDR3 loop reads CASSYLDRNTEAFF. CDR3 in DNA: TGTGCCAGCAGTTACCTTGACAGAAACACTGAAGCTTTCTTT.

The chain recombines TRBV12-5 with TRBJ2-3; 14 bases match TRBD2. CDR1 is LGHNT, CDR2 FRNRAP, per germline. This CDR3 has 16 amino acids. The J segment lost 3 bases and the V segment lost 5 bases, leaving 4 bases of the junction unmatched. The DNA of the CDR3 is TGTGCTAGTGGTCCCGGGACTAGCGGGGGTACAGATACGCAGTATTTT. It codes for CASGPGTSGGTDTQYF.

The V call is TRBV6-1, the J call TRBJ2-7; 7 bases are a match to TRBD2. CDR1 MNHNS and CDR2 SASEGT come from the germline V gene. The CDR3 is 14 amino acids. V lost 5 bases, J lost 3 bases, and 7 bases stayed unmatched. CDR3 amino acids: CASSLVGGSYEQYF. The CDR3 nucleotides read TGTGCCAGCAGTCTAGTGGGCGGGAGCTACGAGCAGTACTTC.

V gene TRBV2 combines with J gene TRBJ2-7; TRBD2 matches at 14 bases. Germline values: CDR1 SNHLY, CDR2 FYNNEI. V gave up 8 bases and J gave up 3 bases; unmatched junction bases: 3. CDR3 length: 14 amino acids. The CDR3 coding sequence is TGTGCCAGCGGACTAGCGGGAGGTGTCTACGAGCAGTACTTC. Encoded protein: CASGLAGGVYEQYF.

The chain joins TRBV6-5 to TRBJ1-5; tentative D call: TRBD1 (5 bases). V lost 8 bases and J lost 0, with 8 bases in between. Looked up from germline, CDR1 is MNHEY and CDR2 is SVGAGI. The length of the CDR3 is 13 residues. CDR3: CASLDSSNQPQHF. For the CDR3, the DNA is TGTGCCAGCCTCGACAGTAGCAATCAGCCCCAGCATTTT.

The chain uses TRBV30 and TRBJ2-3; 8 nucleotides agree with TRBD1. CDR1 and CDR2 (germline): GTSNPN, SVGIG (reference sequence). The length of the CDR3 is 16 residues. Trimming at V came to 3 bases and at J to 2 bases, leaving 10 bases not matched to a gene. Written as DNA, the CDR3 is TGTGCCTGGAGCGACAAGGACAGGGACCTCACAGATACGCAGTATTTT. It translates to CAWSDKDRDLTDTQYF.

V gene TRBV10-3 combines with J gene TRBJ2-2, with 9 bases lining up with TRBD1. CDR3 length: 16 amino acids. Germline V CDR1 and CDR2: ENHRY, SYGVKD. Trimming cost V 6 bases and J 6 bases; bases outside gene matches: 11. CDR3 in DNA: TGTGCCATCAGAGACTCCGGGACAGGGCGGTCCGGGGAGCTGTTTTTT. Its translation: CAIRDSGTGRSGELFF.

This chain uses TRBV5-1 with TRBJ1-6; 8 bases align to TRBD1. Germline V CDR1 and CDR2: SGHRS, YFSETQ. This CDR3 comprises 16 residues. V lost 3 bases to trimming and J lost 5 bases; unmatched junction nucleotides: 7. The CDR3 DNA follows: TGCGCCAGCAGCTCCTCAGGGGGCCGCAATAATTCACCCCTCCACTTT. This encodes CASSSSGGRNNSPLHF. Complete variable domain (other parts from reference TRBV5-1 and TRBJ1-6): KAGVTQTPRYLIKTRGQQVTLSCSPISGHRSVSWYQQTPGQGLQFLFEYFSETQRNKGNFPGRFSGRQFSNSRSEMNVSTLELGDSALYLCASSSSGGRNNSPLHFGNGTRLTVT.

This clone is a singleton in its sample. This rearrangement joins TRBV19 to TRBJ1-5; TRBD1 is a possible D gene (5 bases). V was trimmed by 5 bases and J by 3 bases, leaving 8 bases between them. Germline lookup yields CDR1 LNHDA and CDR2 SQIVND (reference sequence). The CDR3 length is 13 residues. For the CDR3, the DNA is TGTGCCAGTAGTGAACAGGACAATCAGCCCCAGCATTTT. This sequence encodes CASSEQDNQPQHF.

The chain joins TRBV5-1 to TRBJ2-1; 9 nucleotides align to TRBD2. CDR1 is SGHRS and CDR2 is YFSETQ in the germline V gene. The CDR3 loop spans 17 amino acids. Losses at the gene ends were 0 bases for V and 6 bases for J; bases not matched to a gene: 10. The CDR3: CASSLVGSGSSGNEQFF. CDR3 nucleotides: TGCGCCAGCAGCTTGGTGGGTAGCGGGAGTTCTGGCAATGAGCAGTTCTTC.

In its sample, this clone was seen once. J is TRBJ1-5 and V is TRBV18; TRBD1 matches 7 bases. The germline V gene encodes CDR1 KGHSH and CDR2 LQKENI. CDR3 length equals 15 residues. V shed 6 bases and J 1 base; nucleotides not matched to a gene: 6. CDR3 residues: CASSLTGLSNQPQHF. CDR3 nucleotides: TGTGCCAGCTCGTTGACAGGGTTGAGCAATCAGCCCCAGCATTTT.

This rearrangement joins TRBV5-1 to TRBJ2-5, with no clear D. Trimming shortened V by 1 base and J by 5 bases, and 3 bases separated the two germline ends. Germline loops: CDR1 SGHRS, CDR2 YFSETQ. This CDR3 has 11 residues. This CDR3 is CASSLSETQYF. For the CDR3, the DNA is TGCGCCAGCAGCTTGTCGGAGACCCAGTACTTC.

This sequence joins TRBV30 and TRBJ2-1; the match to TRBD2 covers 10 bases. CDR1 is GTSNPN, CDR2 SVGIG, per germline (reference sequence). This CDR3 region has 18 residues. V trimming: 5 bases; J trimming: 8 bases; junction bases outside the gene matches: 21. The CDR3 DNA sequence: TGTGCCTGGGGTCCCGGGCTAGCGGGGGCCACTAGGATCTATGAGCAGTTCTTC. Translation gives CAWGPGLAGATRIYEQFF.

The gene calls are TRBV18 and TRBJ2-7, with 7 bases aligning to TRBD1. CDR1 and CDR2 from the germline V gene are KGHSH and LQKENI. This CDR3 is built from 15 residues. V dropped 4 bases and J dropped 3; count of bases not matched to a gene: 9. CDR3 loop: CASSQHPGQIYEQYF. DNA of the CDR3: TGTGCCAGCTCACAGCATCCGGGACAGATCTACGAGCAGTACTTC.

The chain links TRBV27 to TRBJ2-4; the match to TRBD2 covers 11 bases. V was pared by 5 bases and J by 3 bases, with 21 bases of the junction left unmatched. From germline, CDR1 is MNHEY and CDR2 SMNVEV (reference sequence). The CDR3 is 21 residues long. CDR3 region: CASSPRTSGLQTLWDKNIQYF. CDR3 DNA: TGTGCCAGCAGTCCAAGGACTAGCGGGCTTCAAACCTTGTGGGACAAAAACATTCAGTACTTC.

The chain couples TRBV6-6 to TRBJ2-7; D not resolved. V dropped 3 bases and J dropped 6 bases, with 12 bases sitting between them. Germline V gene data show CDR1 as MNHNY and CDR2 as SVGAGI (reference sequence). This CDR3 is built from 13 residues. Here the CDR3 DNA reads TGTGCCAGCAGTTATAAATCCGTCCCCGAGCAGTACTTC. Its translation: CASSYKSVPEQYF.

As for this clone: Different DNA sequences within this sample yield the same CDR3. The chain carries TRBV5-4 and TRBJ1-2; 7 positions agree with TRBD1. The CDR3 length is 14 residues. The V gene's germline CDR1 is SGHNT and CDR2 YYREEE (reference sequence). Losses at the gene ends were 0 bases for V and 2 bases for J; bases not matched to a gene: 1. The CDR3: CASSLEGANYGYTF. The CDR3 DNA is TGTGCCAGCAGCTTGGAGGGGGCAAACTATGGCTACACCTTC.